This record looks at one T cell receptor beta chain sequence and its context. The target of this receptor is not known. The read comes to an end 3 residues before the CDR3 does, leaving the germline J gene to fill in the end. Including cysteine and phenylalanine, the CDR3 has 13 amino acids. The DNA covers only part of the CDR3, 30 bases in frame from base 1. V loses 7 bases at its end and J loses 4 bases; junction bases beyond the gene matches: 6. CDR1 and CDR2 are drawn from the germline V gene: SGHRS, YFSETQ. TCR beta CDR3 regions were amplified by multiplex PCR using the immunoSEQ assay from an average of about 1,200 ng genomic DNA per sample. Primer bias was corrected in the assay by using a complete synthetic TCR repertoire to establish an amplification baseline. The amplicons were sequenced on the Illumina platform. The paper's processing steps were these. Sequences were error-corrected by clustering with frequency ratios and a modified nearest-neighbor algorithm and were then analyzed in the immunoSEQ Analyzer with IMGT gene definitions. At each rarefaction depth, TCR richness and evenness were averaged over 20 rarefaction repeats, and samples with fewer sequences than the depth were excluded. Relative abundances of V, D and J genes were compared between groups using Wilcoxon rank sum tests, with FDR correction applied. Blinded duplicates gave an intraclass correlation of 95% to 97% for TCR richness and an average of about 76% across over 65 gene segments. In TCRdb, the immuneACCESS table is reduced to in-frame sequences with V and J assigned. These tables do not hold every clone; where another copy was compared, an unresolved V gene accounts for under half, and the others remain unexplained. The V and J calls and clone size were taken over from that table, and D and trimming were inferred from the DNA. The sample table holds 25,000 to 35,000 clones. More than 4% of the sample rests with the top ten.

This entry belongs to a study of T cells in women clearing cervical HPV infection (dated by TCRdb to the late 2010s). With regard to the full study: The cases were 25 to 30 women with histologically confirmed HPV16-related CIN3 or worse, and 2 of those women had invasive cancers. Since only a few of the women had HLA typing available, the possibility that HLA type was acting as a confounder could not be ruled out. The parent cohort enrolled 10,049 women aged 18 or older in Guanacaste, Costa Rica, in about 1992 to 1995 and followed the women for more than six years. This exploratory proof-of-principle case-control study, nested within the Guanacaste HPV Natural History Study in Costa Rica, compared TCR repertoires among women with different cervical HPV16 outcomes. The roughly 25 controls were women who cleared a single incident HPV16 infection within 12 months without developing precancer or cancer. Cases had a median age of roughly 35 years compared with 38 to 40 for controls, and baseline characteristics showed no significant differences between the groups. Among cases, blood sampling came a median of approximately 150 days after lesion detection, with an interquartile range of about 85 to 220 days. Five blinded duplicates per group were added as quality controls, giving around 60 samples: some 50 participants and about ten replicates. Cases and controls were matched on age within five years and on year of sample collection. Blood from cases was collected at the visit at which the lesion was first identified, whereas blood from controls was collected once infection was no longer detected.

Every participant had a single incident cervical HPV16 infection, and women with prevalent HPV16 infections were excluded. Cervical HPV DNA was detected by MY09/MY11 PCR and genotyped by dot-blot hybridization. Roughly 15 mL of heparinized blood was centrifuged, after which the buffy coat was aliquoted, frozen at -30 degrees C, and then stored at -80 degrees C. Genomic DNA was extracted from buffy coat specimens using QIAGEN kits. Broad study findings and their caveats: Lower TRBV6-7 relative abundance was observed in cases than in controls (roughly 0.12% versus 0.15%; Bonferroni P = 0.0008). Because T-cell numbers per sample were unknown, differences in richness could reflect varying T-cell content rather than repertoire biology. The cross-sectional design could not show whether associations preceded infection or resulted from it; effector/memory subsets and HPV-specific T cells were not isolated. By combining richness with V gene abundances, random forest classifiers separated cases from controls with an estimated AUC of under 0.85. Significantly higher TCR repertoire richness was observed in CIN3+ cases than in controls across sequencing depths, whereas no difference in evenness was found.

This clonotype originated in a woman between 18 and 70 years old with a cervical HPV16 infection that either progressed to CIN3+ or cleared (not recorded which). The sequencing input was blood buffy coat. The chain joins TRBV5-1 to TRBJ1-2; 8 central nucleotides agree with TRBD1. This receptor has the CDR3 CASGQGFTYGYTF. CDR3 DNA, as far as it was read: TGCGCCAGCGGACAGGGCTTCACCTATGGC.